A selection of T cell receptor beta chains follows, all from one sample in a study of blood T cell repertoires in COVID-19. Clones were sequenced by immunoSEQ multiplex PCR, and TCRdb holds only the in-frame ones, with some missing. The table has about 78,000 clones, around 90% seen once. The sequenced material came from peripheral blood. The origin of the receptors is a woman between 50 and 59 years old in a cohort sampled during active COVID-19. The CDR3 runs from the conserved cysteine through the conserved F or W. A D gene is named only where the DNA matches it firmly. The listing skips clone size in some rows; elsewhere it reads once, few, many or a size class.

abundance	d_gene	j_gene	v_gene	CDR3nt	CDR3aa
NA	NA	TRBJ2-7	TRBV6-2/TRBV6-3	TGTGCCAGCAGTTCTCCAGGACGCGGGACTCCCTACGAGCAGTACTTC	CASSSPGRGTPYEQYF
NA	NA	TRBJ1-3	TRBV12-5	TGTGCTAGGGACTCTGGGAACACCATATATTTT	CARDSGNTIYF
NA	NA	TRBJ2-3	TRBV24-1	TGTGCCACCAGTGACCAAAGATGGGACACAACAGATACGCAGTATTTT	CATSDQRWDTTDTQYF
NA	NA	TRBJ1-4	TRBV23-1	TGCGCCAGCAGTCCCTACGGCAAGGGGGAAAAACTGTTTTTT	CASSPYGKGEKLFF
NA	NA	TRBJ2-1	TRBV11-2	TGTGCCAGCAGCTTAGTACGCTCTACGAGGGCCTACTCCTACAATGAGCAGTTCTTC	CASSLVRSTRAYSYNEQFF
NA	TRBD2	TRBJ2-7	TRBV2	TGTGCCAGCAGTAAAGGGACTAGTAGGTACGAGCAGTACTTC	CASSKGTSRYEQYF
NA	NA	TRBJ2-7	TRBV5-4	TGTGCCAGCAGCCCTCAGGGGCGCTCACCCTACGAGCAGTACTTC	CASSPQGRSPYEQYF
NA	NA	TRBJ2-3	TRBV27	TGTGCCAGCAGTTCTTCACAGCCAGATACGCAGTATTTT	CASSSSQPDTQYF
NA	NA	TRBJ2-1	TRBV27	TGTGCCAGCAGTAGGGACTTCCTTTACAATGAGCAGTTCTTC	CASSRDFLYNEQFF
NA	NA	TRBJ2-1	TRBV29-1	TGCAGCGTTCCAGGGCCCTCGTTCTACAATGAGCAGTTCTTC	CSVPGPSFYNEQFF
NA	NA	TRBJ1-2	TRBV20-1	TGCAGTGCTGACAGCTACACCTTC	CSADSYTF
NA	TRBD1	TRBJ2-2	TRBV2	TGTGCCAGCAGTGATCCCGTAGGGGGCCGTACCGGGGAGCTGTTTTTT	CASSDPVGGRTGELFF
NA	NA	TRBJ2-5	TRBV5-4	TGTGCCAGCAGCTATCCGGGTCTCCAAGAGACCCAGTACTTC	CASSYPGLQETQYF
NA	NA	TRBJ1-1	TRBV6-5	TGTGCCAGCGTTCAGGGTGAAAACACTGAAGCTTTCTTT	CASVQGENTEAFF
NA	NA	TRBJ1-5	TRBV2	TGTGCCAGCAGTGTGGGCGGGGGACAGCCCCAGCATTTT	CASSVGGGQPQHF
NA	TRBD1	TRBJ1-1	TRBV19	TGTGCCAGTAGTATAGACGGGAGGGGGCCAAACACTGAAGCTTTCTTT	CASSIDGRGPNTEAFF
NA	TRBD1	TRBJ1-4	TRBV19	TGTGCCAGTAGTCCCCCCGCACAGGGGTCAAATGAAAAACTGTTTTTT	CASSPPAQGSNEKLFF
NA	NA	TRBJ2-1	TRBV6-6	TGTGCCAGCAGTTACGTACAGGGTTCCTACAATGAGCAGTTCTTC	CASSYVQGSYNEQFF
NA	NA	TRBJ2-3	TRBV6-1	TGTGCCAGCAGTGGGTTAGTTTCGGGGGACACAGATACGCAGTATTTT	CASSGLVSGDTDTQYF
NA	NA	TRBJ1-1	TRBV11-2	TGTGCCAGCAGCTTTACCGCGTCCCGAACAGCTGAAGCTTTCTTT	CASSFTASRTAEAFF
NA	TRBD1	TRBJ1-1	TRBV30	TGTGCCTCGAGCAGGGGGGAGCCTGAAGCTTTCTTT	CASSRGEPEAFF
NA	TRBD1	TRBJ1-1	TRBV28	TGTGCCAGCACCATGGGACAGTTTAACACTGAAGCTTTCTTT	CASTMGQFNTEAFF
many	TRBD1	TRBJ1-1	TRBV5-4	TGTGCCAGCAGCACCCTACAGGGGGCGGCTGAAGCTTTCTTT	CASSTLQGAAEAFF
NA	TRBD2	TRBJ2-2	TRBV11-3	TGTGCCAGCAGCTTAAGGAGCGGGAGATCCGGGGAGCTGTTTTTT	CASSLRSGRSGELFF
NA	NA	TRBJ2-6	TRBV7-9	TGTGCCAAGAGGGCCTCTGGGGCCAACGTCCTGACTTTC	CAKRASGANVLTF
NA	NA	TRBJ1-2	TRBV4-1	TGCGCCAGCAGCCAAGATATAGAATACTATGGCTACACCTTC	CASSQDIEYYGYTF
NA	NA	TRBJ2-7	TRBV3-1/TRBV3-2	TGTGCCAGCAGCCAAGGAGGACCCGGCGGGGAATCCTACGAGCAGTACTTC	CASSQGGPGGESYEQYF
NA	NA	TRBJ1-5	TRBV7-9	TGTGCCAGCAGCTTAGAGAAAGACAGGCCTTATAGCAATCAGCCCCAGCATTTT	CASSLEKDRPYSNQPQHF
NA	TRBD2	TRBJ2-7	TRBV5-1	TGCGCCAGCAGTCTGCGGGAGGGTGGTTACGAGCAGTACTTC	CASSLREGGYEQYF
NA	NA	TRBJ1-4	TRBV30	TGTGCCTGGAGTCCAACACAGGAAAAACTGTTTTTT	CAWSPTQEKLFF
NA	NA	TRBJ2-1	TRBV6-5	TGTGCCAGCAGTTACCGACAGGGAGGCAATGAGCAGTTCTTC	CASSYRQGGNEQFF
NA	NA	TRBJ1-5	TRBV30	TGTGCCTGGACTCACTCCACGGGCAATCAGCCCCAGCATTTT	CAWTHSTGNQPQHF
NA	NA	TRBJ2-1	TRBV3-1/TRBV3-2	TGTGCCAGCAGCCGTCTAGGTGAGCAGTTCTTC	CASSRLGEQFF
NA	NA	TRBJ2-5	TRBV19	TGTGCCAGTAGTAGGGGGGACAGTCAAGAGACCCAGTACTTC	CASSRGDSQETQYF
NA	TRBD1	TRBJ1-2	TRBV4-1	TGCGCCAGCAGCCTTACAGGGGGCGAGGGCTACACCTTC	CASSLTGGEGYTF
NA	TRBD2	TRBJ2-6	TRBV5-4	TGTGCCAGCAACCCAGGGACTATCTCTGGGGCCAACGTCCTGACTTTC	CASNPGTISGANVLTF
NA	TRBD2	TRBJ2-1	TRBV20-1	TGCAGTGCTAGTGAGCCTAGCGGATACAATGAGCAGTTCTTC	CSASEPSGYNEQFF
once	TRBD1	TRBJ1-5	TRBV19	TGTGCCAGTAGTCCCACAGGGGGTTATCAGCCCCAGCATTTT	CASSPTGGYQPQHF
NA	NA	TRBJ2-7	TRBV28	TGTGCCAGCAGTTCTGGGCAGAACTACGAGCAGTACTTC	CASSSGQNYEQYF
NA	TRBD2	TRBJ2-1	TRBV6-4	TGTGCCAGCAGTGTGGTGGGACTAGCGGGAGGTCCCGAGCAGTTCTTC	CASSVVGLAGGPEQFF